This passage covers 11 T cell receptor beta chains from one sample sequenced in a study of T cells in tuberculosis. Repertoires were generated with immunoSEQ multiplex PCR, while TCRdb's copy carries only in-frame clones and drops some. The sample contains about 29,000 clones, around 89% of which appear only once. The sequencing sample was made of PBMCs. These TCRs come from a donor aged 10 to 29 with latent tuberculosis or without tuberculosis infection.

The CDR3 protein is CASSVVDGGYNEQFF. The CDR3 region has the DNA TGTGCCAGCAGCGTAGTGGACGGGGGATACAATGAGCAGTTCTTC. J is TRBJ2-1 and V is TRBV9; D may be TRBD2 (6 bases). The germline V gene encodes CDR1 SGDLS and CDR2 YYNGEE. V was trimmed by 0 bases and J by 4 bases, leaving 11 bases between them. This CDR3 region has 15 residues.

The chain carries TRBV5-1 and TRBJ2-7; TRBD2 matches at 7 bases. The CDR3 contains 15 residues. After removal of 6 bases from V and 0 bases from J, the junction contained 9 bases not matched to a gene. Germline loops: CDR1 SGHRS, CDR2 YFSETQ. CDR3 DNA: TGCGCCAGCACCACGAGCGGGGCAAGCTCCTACGAGCAGTACTTC. Its protein is CASTTSGASSYEQYF.

The CDR3 bases are TGTGCCAGCAGCTTGTACAGTTCGGGGAATACGCAGTATTTT. Protein sequence: CASSLYSSGNTQYF. This chain uses TRBV5-4 with TRBJ2-3, with D perhaps TRBD2 (5 bases). Trimming stripped 1 base from V and 7 bases from J, with 13 bases between. The CDR3 runs 14 residues. Germline CDR1 reads SGHNT; CDR2 reads YYREEE (reference sequence). The full variable domain, completed using reference TRBV5-4 and TRBJ2-3, is ETGVTQSPTHLIKTRGQQVTLRCSSQSGHNTVSWYQQALGQGPQFIFQYYREEENGRGNFPPRFSGLQFPNYSSELNVNALELDDSALYLCASSLYSSGNTQYFGPGTRLTVL.

This sequence joins TRBV7-2 and TRBJ2-7, with 9 bases fitting TRBD2. The V segment lost 5 bases and the J segment 5 bases; nucleotides outside the gene matches: 10. Germline lookup yields CDR1 SGHTA and CDR2 FQGNSA. This CDR3 comprises 15 residues. CDR3 region: CASSEGASGEDEQYF. In DNA, the CDR3 is TGTGCCAGCAGCGAGGGGGCTAGCGGGGAGGACGAGCAGTACTTC.

The V call is TRBV5-8, the J call TRBJ1-5, with unresolved D. Trimming took off 0 bases at V and 0 bases at J, with 22 bases between the two ends. The CDR3 consists of 20 residues. Germline CDR1 is SGHTS and CDR2 is YDEGEE. Here the CDR3 reads CASSLGGPDGQRDSNQPQHF. In DNA, the CDR3 is TGTGCCAGCAGCTTGGGTGGGCCCGATGGCCAGCGGGATAGCAATCAGCCCCAGCATTTT.

The chain combines TRBV7-9 with TRBJ2-7; tentative D call: TRBD1 (5 bases). The V end was cut by 4 bases, the J end by 5 bases, with 9 bases between. Germline CDR1 reads SEHNR; CDR2 reads FQNEAQ (reference sequence). This CDR3 is built from 12 residues. CDR3 DNA: TGTGCCAGCAGCTGGGGCAGGGACGAGCAGTACTTC. This codes for CASSWGRDEQYF. Drawing the rest from reference TRBV7-9 and TRBJ2-7, the complete variable domain is DTGVSQNPRHKITKRGQNVTFRCDPISEHNRLYWYRQTLGQGPEFLTYFQNEAQLEKSRLLSDRFSAERPKGSFSTLEIQRTEQGDSAMYLCASSWGRDEQYFGPGTRLTVT.

The gene calls are TRBV6-5 and TRBJ2-1; the match to TRBD2 covers 8 bases. Germline CDR1 MNHEY, CDR2 SVGAGI. This CDR3 comprises 14 residues. With V trimmed by 7 bases and J by 8 bases, 10 bases remained unmatched. CDR3 coding DNA: TGTGCCAGCACCACAGGACTAGCCACGCATGAGCAGTTCTTC. Protein: CASTTGLATHEQFF.

The V call is TRBV18, the J call TRBJ1-1; 9 bases are shared with TRBD1. The V gene end was trimmed by 3 bases and the J gene end by 2 bases; junction bases not matched to a gene: 10. The V gene's germline CDR1 is KGHSH and CDR2 LQKENI. This CDR3 is built from 17 residues. The CDR3 spells CASSPVSGQGRNTEAFF. The CDR3 coding sequence is TGTGCCAGCTCACCGGTCTCAGGACAGGGGCGTAACACTGAAGCTTTCTTT.

The chain couples TRBV5-4 to TRBJ2-7; the match to TRBD2 covers 7 bases. V lost 5 bases to trimming and J lost 0 bases; unmatched junction nucleotides: 5. CDR3 length: 14 residues. Germline lookup yields CDR1 SGHNT and CDR2 YYREEE (reference sequence). The CDR3, as DNA: TGTGCCAGCAGACCGGGGGGAAACTCCTACGAGCAGTACTTC. Translated, it gives CASRPGGNSYEQYF.

The rearrangement links TRBV28 to TRBJ2-1; 7 bases agree with TRBD1. CDR1 is MDHEN, CDR2 SYDVKM, per germline. The length of the CDR3 is 11 residues. DNA of the CDR3: TGTCGAACCGGGACAGCCAATGAGCAGTTCTTC. It specifies CRTGTANEQFF.

The CDR3 reads CATRGEAPTEAFF. DNA for the CDR3: TGTGCCACCCGGGGGGAGGCCCCCACTGAAGCTTTCTTT. The gene calls are TRBV27 and TRBJ1-1, with D tentatively TRBD1 (5 bases). Trimming cost V 10 bases and J 4 bases, with 16 bases left between them. CDR3 length: 13 residues. Germline V gene data show CDR1 as MNHEY and CDR2 as SMNVEV (reference sequence).